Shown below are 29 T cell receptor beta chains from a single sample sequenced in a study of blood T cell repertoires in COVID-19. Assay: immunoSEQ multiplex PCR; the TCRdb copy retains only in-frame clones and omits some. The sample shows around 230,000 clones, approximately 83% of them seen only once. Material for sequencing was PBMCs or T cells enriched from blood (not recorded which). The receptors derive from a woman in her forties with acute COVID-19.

The CDR3 loop is CATSTGTGVSYEQYF. CDR3 coding DNA: TGTGCCACCAGCACCGGTACAGGGGTCTCCTACGAGCAGTACTTC. The chain links TRBV15 to TRBJ2-7, with 7 bases fitting TRBD1. This CDR3 is 15 amino acids long. In germline, CDR1 is LNHNV, CDR2 YYDKDF (reference sequence). Unmatched junction bases numbered 6, after V lost 4 bases and J lost 0 bases.

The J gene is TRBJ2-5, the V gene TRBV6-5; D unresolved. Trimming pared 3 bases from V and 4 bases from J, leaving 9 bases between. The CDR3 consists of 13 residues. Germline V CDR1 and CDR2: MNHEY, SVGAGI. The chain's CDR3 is CASSYSAGETQYF. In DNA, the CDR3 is TGTGCCAGCAGTTATTCAGCAGGAGAGACCCAGTACTTC.

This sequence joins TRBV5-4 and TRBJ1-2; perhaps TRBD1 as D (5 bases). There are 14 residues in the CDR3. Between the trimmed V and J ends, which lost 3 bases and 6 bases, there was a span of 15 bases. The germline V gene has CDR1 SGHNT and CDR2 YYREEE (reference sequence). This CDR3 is CASSSGGGDNGYTF. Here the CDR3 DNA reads TGTGCCAGCAGCTCCGGGGGAGGAGACAATGGCTACACCTTC. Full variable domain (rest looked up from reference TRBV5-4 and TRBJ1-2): ETGVTQSPTHLIKTRGQQVTLRCSSQSGHNTVSWYQQALGQGPQFIFQYYREEENGRGNFPPRFSGLQFPNYSSELNVNALELDDSALYLCASSSGGGDNGYTFGSGTRLTVV.

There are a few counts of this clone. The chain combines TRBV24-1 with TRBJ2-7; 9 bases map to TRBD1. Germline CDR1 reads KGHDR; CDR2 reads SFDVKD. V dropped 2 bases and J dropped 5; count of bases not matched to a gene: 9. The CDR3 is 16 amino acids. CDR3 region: CATSDSEGTGRNEQYF. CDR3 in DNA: TGTGCCACCAGTGATTCCGAGGGGACAGGGAGAAACGAGCAGTACTTC.

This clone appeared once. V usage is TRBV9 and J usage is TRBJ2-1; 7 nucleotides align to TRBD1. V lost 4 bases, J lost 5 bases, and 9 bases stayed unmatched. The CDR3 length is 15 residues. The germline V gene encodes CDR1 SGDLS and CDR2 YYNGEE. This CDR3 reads CASSLPGQWDNEQFF. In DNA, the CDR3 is TGTGCCAGCAGCTTGCCGGGACAGTGGGACAATGAGCAGTTCTTC.

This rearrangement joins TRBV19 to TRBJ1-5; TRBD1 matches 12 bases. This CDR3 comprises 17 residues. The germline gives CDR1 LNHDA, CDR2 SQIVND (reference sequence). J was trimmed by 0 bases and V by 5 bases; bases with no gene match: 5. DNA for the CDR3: TGTGCCAGTAGTGCGGGGACAGGGGGCTTTAGCAATCAGCCCCAGCATTTT. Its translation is CASSAGTGGFSNQPQHF.

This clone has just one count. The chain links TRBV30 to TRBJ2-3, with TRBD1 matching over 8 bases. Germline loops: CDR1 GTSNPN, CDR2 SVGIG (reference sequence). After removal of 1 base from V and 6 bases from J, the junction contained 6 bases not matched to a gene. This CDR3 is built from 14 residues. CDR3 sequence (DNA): TGTGCCTGGAGTGGAGGCAGGGGGCGGGATACGCAGTATTTT. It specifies CAWSGGRGRDTQYF.

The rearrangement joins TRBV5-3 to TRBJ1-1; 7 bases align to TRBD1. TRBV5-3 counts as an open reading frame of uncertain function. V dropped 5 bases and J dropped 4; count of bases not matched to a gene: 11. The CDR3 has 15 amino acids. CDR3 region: CARRNRQGSTTEAFF. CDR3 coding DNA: TGTGCCAGAAGAAATCGACAGGGAAGTACCACTGAAGCTTTCTTT.

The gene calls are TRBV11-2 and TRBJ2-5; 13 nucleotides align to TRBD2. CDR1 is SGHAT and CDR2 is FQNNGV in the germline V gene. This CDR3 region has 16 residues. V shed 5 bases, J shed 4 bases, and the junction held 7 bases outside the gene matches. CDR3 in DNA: TGTGCCAGCAGCCTGCAGAGACTAGCGGGAGGAGAGACCCAGTACTTC. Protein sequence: CASSLQRLAGGETQYF.

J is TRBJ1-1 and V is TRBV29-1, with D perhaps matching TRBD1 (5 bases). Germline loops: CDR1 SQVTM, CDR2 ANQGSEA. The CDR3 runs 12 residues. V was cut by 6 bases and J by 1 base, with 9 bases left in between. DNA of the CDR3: TGCAGCGTCAGGGAACCGAACACTGAAGCTTTCTTT. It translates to CSVREPNTEAFF.

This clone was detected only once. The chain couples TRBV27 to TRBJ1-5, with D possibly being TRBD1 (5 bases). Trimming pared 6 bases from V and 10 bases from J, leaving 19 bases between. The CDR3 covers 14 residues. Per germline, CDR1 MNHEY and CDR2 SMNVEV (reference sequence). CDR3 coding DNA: TGTGCCAGCAGGGGTCTACAGGTACAAGATCCCCAGCATTTT. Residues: CASRGLQVQDPQHF.

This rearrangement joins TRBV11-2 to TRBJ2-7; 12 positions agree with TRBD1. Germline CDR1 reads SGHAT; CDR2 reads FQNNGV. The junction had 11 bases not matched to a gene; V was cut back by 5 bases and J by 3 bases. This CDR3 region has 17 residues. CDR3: CASSPSGGDRGLYEQYF. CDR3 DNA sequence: TGTGCCAGCAGCCCCTCTGGGGGGGACAGGGGGCTCTACGAGCAGTACTTC.

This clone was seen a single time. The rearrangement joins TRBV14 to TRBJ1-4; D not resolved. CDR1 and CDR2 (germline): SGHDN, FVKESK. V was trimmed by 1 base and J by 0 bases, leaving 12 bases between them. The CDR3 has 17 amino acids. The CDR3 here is CASSQVVSGATNEKLFF. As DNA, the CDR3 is TGTGCCAGCAGCCAAGTTGTATCCGGGGCAACTAATGAAAAACTGTTTTTT.

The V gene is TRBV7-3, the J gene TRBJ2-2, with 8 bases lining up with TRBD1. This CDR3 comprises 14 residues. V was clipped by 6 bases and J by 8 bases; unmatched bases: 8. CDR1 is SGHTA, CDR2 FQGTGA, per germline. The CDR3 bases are TGTGCCAGCAGACAGGACAGGGACGCGGGGGAGCTGTTTTTT. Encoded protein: CASRQDRDAGELFF.

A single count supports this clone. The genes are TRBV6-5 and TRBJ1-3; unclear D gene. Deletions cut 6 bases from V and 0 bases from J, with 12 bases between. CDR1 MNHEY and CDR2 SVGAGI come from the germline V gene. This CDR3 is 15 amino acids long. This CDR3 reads CASSDTMSSGNTIYF. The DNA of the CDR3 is TGTGCCAGCAGCGACACGATGAGCTCTGGAAACACCATATATTTT.

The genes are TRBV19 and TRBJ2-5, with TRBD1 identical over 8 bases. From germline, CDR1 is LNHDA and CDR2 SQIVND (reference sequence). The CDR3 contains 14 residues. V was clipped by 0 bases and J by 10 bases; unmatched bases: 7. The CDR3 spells CASSIEVQGAVQYF. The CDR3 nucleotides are TGTGCCAGTAGTATAGAAGTTCAGGGGGCGGTCCAGTACTTC.

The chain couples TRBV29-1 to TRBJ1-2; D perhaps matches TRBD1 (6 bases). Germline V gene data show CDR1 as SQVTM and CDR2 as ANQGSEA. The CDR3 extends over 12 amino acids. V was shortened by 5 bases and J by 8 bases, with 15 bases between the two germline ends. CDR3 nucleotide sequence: TGCAGCGTTATCGCCAGGGGAGGGGGCTACACCTTC. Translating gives CSVIARGGGYTF. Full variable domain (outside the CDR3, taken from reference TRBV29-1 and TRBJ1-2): SAVISQKPSRDICQRGTSLTIQCQVDSQVTMMFWYRQQPGQSLTLIATANQGSEATYESGFVIDKFPISRPNLTFSTLTVSNMSPEDSSIYLCSVIARGGGYTFGSGTRLTVV.

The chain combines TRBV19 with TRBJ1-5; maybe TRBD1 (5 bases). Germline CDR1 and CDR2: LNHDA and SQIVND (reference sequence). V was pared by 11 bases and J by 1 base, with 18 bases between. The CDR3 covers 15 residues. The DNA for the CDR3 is TGTGCCGGCAGGGTTGCGGGGGACAGCAATCAGCCCCAGCATTTT. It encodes CAGRVAGDSNQPQHF. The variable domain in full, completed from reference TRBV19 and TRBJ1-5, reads DGGITQSPKYLFRKEGQNVTLSCEQNLNHDAMYWYRQDPGQGLRLIYYSQIVNDFQKGDIAEGYSVSREKKESFPLTVTSAQKNPTAFYLCAGRVAGDSNQPQHFGDGTRLSIL.

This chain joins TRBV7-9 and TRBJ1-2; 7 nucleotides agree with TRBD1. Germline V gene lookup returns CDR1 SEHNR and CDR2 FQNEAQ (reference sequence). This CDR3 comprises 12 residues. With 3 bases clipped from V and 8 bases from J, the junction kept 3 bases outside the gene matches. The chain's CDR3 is CASSLGTVGYTF. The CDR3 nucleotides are TGTGCCAGCAGCTTGGGGACAGTCGGCTACACCTTC.

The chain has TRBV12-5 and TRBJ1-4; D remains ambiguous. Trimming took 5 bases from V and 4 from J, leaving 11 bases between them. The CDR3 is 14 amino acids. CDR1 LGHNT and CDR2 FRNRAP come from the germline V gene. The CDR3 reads CASGIGRGNEKLFF. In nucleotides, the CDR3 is TGTGCTAGTGGTATAGGACGGGGTAATGAAAAACTGTTTTTT.

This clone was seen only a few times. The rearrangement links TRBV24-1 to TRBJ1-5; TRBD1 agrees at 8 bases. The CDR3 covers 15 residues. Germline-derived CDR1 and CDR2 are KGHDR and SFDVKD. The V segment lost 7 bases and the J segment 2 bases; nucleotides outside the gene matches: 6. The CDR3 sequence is CATSPGGSGNQPQHF. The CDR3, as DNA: TGTGCCACCAGCCCAGGGGGCTCAGGCAATCAGCCCCAGCATTTT.

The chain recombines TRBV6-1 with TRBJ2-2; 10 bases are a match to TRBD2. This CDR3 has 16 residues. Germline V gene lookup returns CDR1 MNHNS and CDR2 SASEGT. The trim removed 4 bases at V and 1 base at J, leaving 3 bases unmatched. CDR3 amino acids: CASSGWTSGNTGELFF. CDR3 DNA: TGTGCCAGCAGTGGCTGGACTAGCGGGAACACCGGGGAGCTGTTTTTT.

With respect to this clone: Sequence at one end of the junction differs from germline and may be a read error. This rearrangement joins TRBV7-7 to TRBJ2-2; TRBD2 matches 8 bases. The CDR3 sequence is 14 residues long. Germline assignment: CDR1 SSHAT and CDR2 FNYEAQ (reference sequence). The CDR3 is CASSLTSDTGELFF. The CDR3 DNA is TGTGCTAGCAGCTTGACTAGCGATACCGGGGAGCTGTTTTTT.

CDR3 DNA sequence: TGTGCCAGCAGCTTGAGTTGGGCAGGCGGGAGAGGGGTTCGTGAGCAGTTCTTC. Translating gives CASSLSWAGGRGVREQFF. The chain recombines TRBV11-2 with TRBJ2-1; 7 bases are shared with TRBD2. J was trimmed by 9 bases and V by 3 bases; bases with no gene match: 20. The CDR3 length is 18 residues. In germline, CDR1 is SGHAT, CDR2 FQNNGV.

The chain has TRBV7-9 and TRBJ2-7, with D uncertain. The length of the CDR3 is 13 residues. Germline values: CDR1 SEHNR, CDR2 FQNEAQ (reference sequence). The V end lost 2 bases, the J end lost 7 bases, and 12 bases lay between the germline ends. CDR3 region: CASSLPPLSEQYF. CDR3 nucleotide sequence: TGTGCCAGCAGCTTACCTCCTCTCTCTGAGCAGTACTTC.

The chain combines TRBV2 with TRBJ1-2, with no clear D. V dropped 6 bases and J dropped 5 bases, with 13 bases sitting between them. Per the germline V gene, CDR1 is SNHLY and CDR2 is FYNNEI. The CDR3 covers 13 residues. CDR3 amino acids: CASSSEDKYGYTF. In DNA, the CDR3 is TGTGCCAGCAGCTCAGAAGACAAGTATGGCTACACCTTC.

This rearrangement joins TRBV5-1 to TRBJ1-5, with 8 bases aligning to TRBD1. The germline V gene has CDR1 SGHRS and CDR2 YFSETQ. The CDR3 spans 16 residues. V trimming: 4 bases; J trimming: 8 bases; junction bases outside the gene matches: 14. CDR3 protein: CASSTGQGFLGEPQHF. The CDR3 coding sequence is TGCGCCAGCAGCACCGGACAGGGATTCTTAGGGGAGCCCCAGCATTTT.

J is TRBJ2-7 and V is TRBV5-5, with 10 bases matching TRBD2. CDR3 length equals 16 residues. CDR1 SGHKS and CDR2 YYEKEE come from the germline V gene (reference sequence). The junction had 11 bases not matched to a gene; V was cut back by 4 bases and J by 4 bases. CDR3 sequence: CASSRISSGRSYEQYF. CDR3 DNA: TGTGCCAGCAGCCGTATAAGTAGCGGGAGGTCGTACGAGCAGTACTTC.

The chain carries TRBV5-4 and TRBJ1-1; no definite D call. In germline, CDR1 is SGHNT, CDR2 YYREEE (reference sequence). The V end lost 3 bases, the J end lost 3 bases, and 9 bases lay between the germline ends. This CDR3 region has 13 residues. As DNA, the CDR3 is TGTGCCAGCAGCTGGTCAGCGGACACTGAAGCTTTCTTT. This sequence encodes CASSWSADTEAFF.